The 14 T cell receptor beta chains below come from one sample, sequenced in a study of cytomegalovirus exposure and HLA in healthy donors (dated by TCRdb to about 2017). The library was prepared using the immunoSEQ multiplex PCR assay. A mixture of 60 forward primers for TCR Vbeta segments and 13 reverse primers for TCR Jbeta segments was used in the multiplex PCR. Here the immuneACCESS table is served through TCRdb, limited to in-frame sequences with V and J called. Missing clones are a known gap in these copies; in checked studies unresolved V genes cover under half, and the rest lacks a known reason. The sample contains about 96,000 clones, around 79% of them found a single time. Together, the top ten hold roughly 3% of the sample. Source material: PBMCs. These TCRs come from a female donor in good health and CMV-seropositive.

The genes are TRBV7-2 and TRBJ2-1, with 11 bases that match TRBD2. The germline gives CDR1 SGHTA, CDR2 FQGNSA. Unmatched junction bases numbered 5, after V lost 5 bases and J lost 5 bases. The CDR3 is 15 amino acids. The CDR3 loop reads CASSRMTSGNNEQFF. In nucleotides, the CDR3 is TGTGCCAGCAGCCGGATGACTAGCGGGAACAATGAGCAGTTCTTC.

As regards this clone: This specimen includes other DNA sequences encoding the same CDR3. The CDR3 coding sequence is TGTGCCAGCAGTTACGGGGGGAACTATGGCTACACCTTC. Protein: CASSYGGNYGYTF. The rearrangement uses TRBV6-5 and TRBJ1-2; D might be TRBD1 (5 bases). Looked up from germline, CDR1 is MNHEY and CDR2 is SVGAGI. The V end lost 2 bases, the J end lost 2 bases, and 6 bases lay between the germline ends. There are 13 residues in the CDR3.

The CDR3 sequence: CASSQEAGARPTEAFF. The CDR3 DNA reads TGCGCCAGCAGCCAGGAAGCGGGAGCTAGGCCCACTGAAGCTTTCTTT. V usage is TRBV4-1 and J usage is TRBJ1-1; D is unresolved. The CDR3 loop spans 16 amino acids. Trimming left V 3 bases short and J 4 bases short, with 18 bases between. Germline V gene lookup returns CDR1 MGHRA and CDR2 YSYEKL.

This clone was seen a few times. The CDR3 coding sequence is TGTGCCTGGAGTGTTAGGGGACATAACATGAACACTGAAGCTTTCTTT. Protein product: CAWSVRGHNMNTEAFF. This rearrangement joins TRBV30 to TRBJ1-1, with D perhaps matching TRBD1 (6 bases). The CDR3 runs 16 residues. Germline V CDR1 and CDR2: GTSNPN, SVGIG (reference sequence). Between the trimmed V and J ends, which lost 0 bases and 0 bases, there was a span of 14 bases.

The chain links TRBV30 to TRBJ1-1, with 7 bases that match TRBD1. Germline loops: CDR1 GTSNPN, CDR2 SVGIG (reference sequence). J lost 8 bases, V lost 0 bases, and 6 bases had no gene match. This CDR3 region has 13 residues. The CDR3 DNA follows: TGTGCCTGGAGTGTACAGGGGCCCGCGGAAGCTTTCTTT. It translates to CAWSVQGPAEAFF.

The CDR3 reads CSVETGAGLRETQYF. The CDR3 DNA is TGCAGCGTTGAAACGGGCGCGGGGTTACGAGAGACCCAGTACTTC. This chain joins TRBV29-1 and TRBJ2-5, with D maybe TRBD2 (6 bases). V gave up 2 bases and J gave up 4 bases, with 17 bases separating them. The CDR3 is made up of 15 amino acids. Germline V gives CDR1 SQVTM, CDR2 ANQGSEA. Variable domain in full (rest from reference TRBV29-1 and TRBJ2-5): SAVISQKPSRDICQRGTSLTIQCQVDSQVTMMFWYRQQPGQSLTLIATANQGSEATYESGFVIDKFPISRPNLTFSTLTVSNMSPEDSSIYLCSVETGAGLRETQYFGPGTRLLVL.

This clone was observed a few times. V is TRBV5-1 and J is TRBJ2-2; 7 nucleotides match TRBD1. Per germline, CDR1 SGHRS and CDR2 YFSETQ. V dropped 2 bases and J dropped 6; count of bases not matched to a gene: 4. CDR3 length: 14 amino acids. The CDR3 bases are TGCGCCAGCAGCTTTCAGGGGGAGCCCGGGGAGCTGTTTTTT. It specifies CASSFQGEPGELFF.

The rearrangement links TRBV11-2 to TRBJ2-7, with D maybe TRBD1 (6 bases). The V gene's germline CDR1 is SGHAT and CDR2 FQNNGV. The germline V and J ends were trimmed by 7 bases and 2 bases, with 12 bases remaining between them. The CDR3 consists of 13 residues. The CDR3 DNA is TGTGCCAGCACCCATGGGGGCACCTACGAGCAGTACTTC. Protein sequence: CASTHGGTYEQYF. Filled out from reference TRBV11-2 and TRBJ2-7, the complete variable domain reads EAGVAQSPRYKIIEKRQSVAFWCNPISGHATLYWYQQILGQGPKLLIQFQNNGVVDDSQLPKDRFSAERLKGVDSTLKIQPAKLEDSAVYLCASTHGGTYEQYFGPGTRLTVT.

This clone was seen repeatedly, ten times or more. J is TRBJ1-2 and V is TRBV6-4; a possible D gene is TRBD1 (5 bases). Germline CDR1 reads MRHNA; CDR2 reads SNTAGT. Trimming stripped 5 bases from V and 4 bases from J, with 14 bases between. The CDR3 loop spans 14 amino acids. CDR3 protein: CASSRRGNLYGYTF. CDR3 coding DNA: TGTGCCAGCAGTCGCCGGGGGAACCTCTATGGCTACACCTTC.

V gene TRBV30 combines with J gene TRBJ2-7, with TRBD2 as a possible D gene (5 bases). In germline, CDR1 is GTSNPN, CDR2 SVGIG (reference sequence). CDR3 length: 12 residues. The germline V and J ends were trimmed by 8 bases and 6 bases, with 17 bases remaining between them. Written as DNA, the CDR3 is TGTGCCCGAAAAGGACTGGCGTTCGAGCAGTACTTC. Translation: CARKGLAFEQYF.

This clone was counted once. This chain joins TRBV7-2 and TRBJ1-6; D unresolved. Trimming cost V 6 bases and J 14 bases, with 17 bases left between them. The CDR3 consists of 13 residues. The germline gives CDR1 SGHTA, CDR2 FQGNSA. The CDR3 loop is CASSYGRTGSLHF. CDR3 bases: TGTGCCAGCAGTTACGGACGGACTGGCTCCCTCCACTTT.

This clone was observed a handful of times. The rearrangement links TRBV18 to TRBJ2-5; D gene unclear. The CDR3 totals 14 residues. Germline CDR1 reads KGHSH; CDR2 reads LQKENI. The V and J ends lost 3 bases and 1 base respectively, with 9 bases between them. CDR3 residues: CASSPTGFQETQYF. The CDR3 DNA follows: TGTGCCAGCTCACCTACCGGGTTCCAAGAGACCCAGTACTTC.

This clone has a single count. The rearrangement links TRBV5-1 to TRBJ1-1, with 7 bases aligning to TRBD1. The CDR3 contains 15 residues. V lost 7 bases to trimming and J lost 3 bases; unmatched junction nucleotides: 12. CDR1 and CDR2 (germline): SGHRS, YFSETQ. The CDR3 reads CASRPTGTVYTEAFF. The CDR3, as DNA: TGCGCCAGCCGACCCACCGGGACAGTATACACTGAAGCTTTCTTT.

V is TRBV29-1 and J is TRBJ1-4; D remains ambiguous. CDR3 length: 11 amino acids. V was cut by 3 bases and J by 8 bases, with 7 bases left in between. Germline CDR1 SQVTM, CDR2 ANQGSEA. This CDR3 reads CSVEATEKLFF. For the CDR3, the DNA is TGCAGCGTTGAGGCCACAGAAAAACTGTTTTTT. Full variable domain (rest looked up from reference TRBV29-1 and TRBJ1-4): SAVISQKPSRDICQRGTSLTIQCQVDSQVTMMFWYRQQPGQSLTLIATANQGSEATYESGFVIDKFPISRPNLTFSTLTVSNMSPEDSSIYLCSVEATEKLFFGSGTQLSVL.